The next 28 T cell receptor beta chains were all read from a single sample in a study of T cells in Graves' hyperthyroidism and ophthalmopathy. Amplification targeted TCR beta CDR3 regions from RNA transcripts. HTBI primers were employed in a first-round RT-PCR of the TCR CDR3. Via MiXCR, TCRdb re-called the multiplex PCR reads, giving one row per CDR3 protein. This table has 550,000 to 800,000 distinct CDR3 sequences, roughly 15% appearing once. The sequencing sample was made of blood. The receptors shown here come from a man between 18 and 35 years old with Graves' hyperthyroidism.

J is TRBJ2-3 and V is TRBV20-1, with 12 bases that match TRBD2. V lost 6 bases, J lost 4 bases, and 8 bases stayed unmatched. CDR3 length: 15 amino acids. The V gene's germline CDR1 is DFQATT and CDR2 SNEGSKA (reference sequence). The CDR3 DNA reads as TGCAGTGCCCCCGCTAGCGGGAGGGCGCCAGATACGCAGTATTTT. Translation: CSAPASGRAPDTQYF.

This clonotype was seen a few times. This chain uses TRBV4-1 with TRBJ2-7, with 8 nucleotides matching TRBD1. The CDR3 consists of 16 residues. The ends lost 0 bases at V and 0 bases at J; junction bases unmatched: 4. Germline lookup yields CDR1 MGHRA and CDR2 YSYEKL. In nucleotides, the CDR3 is TGCGCCAGCAGCCAAGAGGACAGGGCGAGCTCCTACGAGCAGTACTTC. Its translation: CASSQEDRASSYEQYF.

This clonotype showed up many times. The chain recombines TRBV18 with TRBJ2-7, with D tentatively TRBD2 (6 bases). There are 15 residues in the CDR3. From germline, CDR1 is KGHSH and CDR2 LQKENI. Trimming pared 2 bases from V and 3 bases from J, leaving 14 bases between. CDR3 DNA: TGTGCCAGCTCACCAGGTCGGGAGATCGGCTACGAGCAGTACTTC. This sequence encodes CASSPGREIGYEQYF.

This clonotype was seen a few times. The V and J genes are TRBV9 and TRBJ2-7; TRBD1 might be the D (6 bases). The germline V gene encodes CDR1 SGDLS and CDR2 YYNGEE. The CDR3 is made up of 16 amino acids. Trimming removed 2 bases at V and 0 bases at J, with 15 bases between. The CDR3 region has the DNA TGTGCCAGCAGCGTCGTCGACAGGCCCAACTCCTACGAGCAGTACTTC. It yields the protein CASSVVDRPNSYEQYF. Drawing the rest from reference TRBV9 and TRBJ2-7, the complete variable domain is DSGVTQTPKHLITATGQRVTLRCSPRSGDLSVYWYQQSLDQGLQFLIQYYNGEERAKGNILERFSAQQFPDLHSELNLSSLELGDSALYFCASSVVDRPNSYEQYFGPGTRLTVT.

This chain joins TRBV14 and TRBJ2-1; 9 nucleotides match TRBD1. The CDR3 sequence is 16 residues long. The germline V gene encodes CDR1 SGHDN and CDR2 FVKESK. V was pared by 0 bases and J by 2 bases, with 2 bases of the junction left unmatched. CDR3 in amino acids: CASSQEGTGPYNEQFF. The CDR3 DNA reads TGTGCCAGCAGCCAAGAAGGGACAGGGCCCTACAATGAGCAGTTCTTC.

This clonotype was seen a handful of times. This chain connects TRBV7-3 to TRBJ2-3; a weak D match, TRBD2 (6 bases). The germline V and J ends were trimmed by 7 bases and 0 bases, with 11 bases remaining between them. The CDR3 sequence is 14 residues long. The germline CDR1 and CDR2 sequences are SGHTA and FQGTGA. CDR3 DNA: TGTGCCAGCACCTCGGGGGATAGCACAGATACGCAGTATTTT. Amino acids: CASTSGDSTDTQYF.

The chain links TRBV11-2 to TRBJ1-2; D call uncertain. Germline lookup yields CDR1 SGHAT and CDR2 FQNNGV. The length of the CDR3 is 17 residues. V was pared by 3 bases and J by 2 bases, with 19 bases between. CDR3 in amino acids: CASSFGGSLLKNYGYTF. The CDR3 nucleotides are TGTGCCAGCAGCTTTGGAGGGTCACTGCTAAAGAACTATGGCTACACCTTC.

There are many counts of this clonotype. The chain links TRBV20-1 to TRBJ2-5; D is unclear. Trimming stripped 0 bases from V and 1 base from J, with 9 bases between. This CDR3 region has 14 residues. Germline values: CDR1 DFQATT, CDR2 SNEGSKA (reference sequence). This CDR3 is CSARDSRIQETQYF. The CDR3 nucleotides read TGCAGTGCTAGAGATTCGCGGATCCAAGAGACCCAGTACTTC.

CDR3 sequence: CASSQGQGATEAFF. Here the CDR3 DNA reads TGCGCCAGCAGCCAAGGCCAGGGGGCCACTGAAGCTTTCTTT. The chain links TRBV4-1 to TRBJ1-1; 8 bases map to TRBD1. The CDR3 length is 14 residues. Germline CDR1 and CDR2: MGHRA and YSYEKL. V was pared by 1 base and J by 4 bases, with 2 bases of the junction left unmatched.

The V call is TRBV28, the J call TRBJ1-3, with D hard to call. Germline-derived CDR1 and CDR2 are MDHEN and SYDVKM. The germline V and J ends were trimmed by 3 bases and 0 bases, with 15 bases remaining between them. The CDR3 has 17 residues. CDR3 nucleotides: TGTGCCAGCAGTTTCCGTGACCCCTTGAGCTCTGGAAACACCATATATTTT. Protein product: CASSFRDPLSSGNTIYF. Combining the CDR3 with reference TRBV28 and TRBJ1-3 gives the whole variable domain DVKVTQSSRYLVKRTGEKVFLECVQDMDHENMFWYRQDPGLGLRLIYFSYDVKMKEKGDIPEGYSVSREKKERFSLILESASTNQTSMYLCASSFRDPLSSGNTIYFGEGSWLTVV.

This clonotype was detected many times. The rearrangement links TRBV7-2 to TRBJ2-3, with 7 nucleotides matching TRBD1. The CDR3 covers 15 residues. The V gene end was trimmed by 5 bases and the J gene end by 0 bases; junction bases not matched to a gene: 5. The germline CDR1 and CDR2 sequences are SGHTA and FQGNSA. In nucleotides, the CDR3 is TGTGCCAGCAGCATCGCAGGGGGAAGCACAGATACGCAGTATTTT. Translation: CASSIAGGSTDTQYF. Looking up the rest from reference TRBV7-2 and TRBJ2-3 gives the full variable domain: GAGVSQSPSNKVTEKGKDVELRCDPISGHTALYWYRQSLGQGLEFLIYFQGNSAPDKSGLPSDRFSAERTGGSVSTLTIQRTQQEDSAVYLCASSIAGGSTDTQYFGPGTRLTVL.

The table lists this clonotype with many counts. This chain joins TRBV28 and TRBJ2-7; D might be TRBD2 (6 bases). The germline gives CDR1 MDHEN, CDR2 SYDVKM. There are 16 residues in the CDR3. Trimming removed 6 bases at V and 9 bases at J, with 27 bases between. The CDR3: CASSEHPPPPREGQYF. CDR3 nucleotides: TGTGCCAGCAGCGAGCATCCCCCCCCACCGCGGGAAGGGCAGTACTTC. The complete variable domain, with remaining parts taken from reference TRBV28 and TRBJ2-7, reads DVKVTQSSRYLVKRTGEKVFLECVQDMDHENMFWYRQDPGLGLRLIYFSYDVKMKEKGDIPEGYSVSREKKERFSLILESASTNQTSMYLCASSEHPPPPREGQYFGPGTRLTVT.

This clonotype was seen repeatedly, ten times or more. The chain is built from TRBV30 and TRBJ1-2, with D possibly TRBD1 on 6 matching bases. V dropped 0 bases and J dropped 1 base, with 15 bases sitting between them. The CDR3 is 16 amino acids. Germline V CDR1 and CDR2: GTSNPN, SVGIG (reference sequence). Written as DNA, the CDR3 is TGTGCCTGGAGTGTACGGGGACACCTCATTAACTATGGCTACACCTTC. Translation gives CAWSVRGHLINYGYTF.

This clonotype was counted at least ten times. Mismatch with germline at one junction end may stem from a read error. This chain joins TRBV20-1 and TRBJ2-7; D assignment may be TRBD1 or TRBD2 (5 bases each). CDR1 and CDR2 from the germline V gene are DFQATT and SNEGSKA (reference sequence). The CDR3 length is 16 residues. The DNA for the CDR3 is TGCAGTGCAAGAGATATGGGACCATCGACCGGGTACGAGCAGTACTTC. Translation: CSARDMGPSTGYEQYF.

This clonotype was seen ten or more times. The CDR3 is CASSEATGRNEQYF. CDR3 DNA: TGTGCCAGCAGTGAAGCGACGGGGCGGAACGAGCAGTACTTC. The gene calls are TRBV2 and TRBJ2-7; D may correspond to TRBD1 or TRBD2 (5 bases each). Germline-derived CDR1 and CDR2 are SNHLY and FYNNEI. The CDR3 is 14 residues long. Trimming pared 0 bases from V and 5 bases from J, leaving 11 bases between. Combining the CDR3 with reference TRBV2 and TRBJ2-7 gives the whole variable domain EPEVTQTPSHQVTQMGQEVILRCVPISNHLYFYWYRQILGQKVEFLVSFYNNEISEKSEIFDDQFSVERPDGSNFTLKIRSTKLEDSAMYFCASSEATGRNEQYFGPGTRLTVT.

This clonotype was counted ten times or more. The CDR3 sequence is CASRQHTALADRPYEQYF. CDR3 nucleotides: TGTGCCAGCAGACAGCACACAGCGCTAGCAGATCGGCCCTACGAGCAGTACTTC. The V and J genes are TRBV6-2 or TRBV6-3 and TRBJ2-7; a weak D match, TRBD2 (5 bases). Germline CDR1 is MNHEY and CDR2 is SVGEGT. Trimming shortened V by 6 bases and J by 2 bases, and 26 bases separated the two germline ends. The CDR3 totals 18 residues.

J is TRBJ2-1 and V is TRBV10-1; D gene uncertain. Germline V CDR1 and CDR2: WNHNN, SYGVQD (reference sequence). This CDR3 spans 14 amino acids. With 4 bases removed from V and 0 bases from J, the gap between germline ends came to 7 bases. CDR3 coding DNA: TGCGCCAGCAGTGTTGCGAGCTCCTACAATGAGCAGTTCTTC. Residues: CASSVASSYNEQFF.

In its sample, this clonotype was seen a few times. This CDR3 reads CASSSELAGEQFF. CDR3 DNA sequence: TGTGCCAGCAGCTCGGAGTTAGCCGGTGAGCAGTTCTTC. The chain combines TRBV5-8 with TRBJ2-1, with no clear D. The CDR3 is 13 residues long. The germline V and J ends were trimmed by 3 bases and 9 bases, with 13 bases remaining between them. In germline, CDR1 is SGHTS, CDR2 YDEGEE.

V is TRBV13 and J is TRBJ1-1, with a weak D call TRBD1 (5 bases). Germline CDR1 PRHDT, CDR2 FYEKMQ (reference sequence). This CDR3 contains 16 residues. V shed 6 bases and J shed 0 bases, with 17 bases lying between them. CDR3 in amino acids: CASRDQGRPMNTEAFF. The CDR3 region has the DNA TGTGCCAGCAGGGACCAGGGCAGGCCGATGAACACTGAAGCTTTCTTT.

V is TRBV5-1 and J is TRBJ1-1, with TRBD1 matching 11 bases. The germline gives CDR1 SGHRS, CDR2 YFSETQ. V shed 4 bases and J 1 base; nucleotides not matched to a gene: 9. The CDR3 loop spans 17 amino acids. The CDR3 region is CASSTSPGQGENTEAFF. The CDR3 DNA sequence: TGCGCCAGCAGCACAAGCCCGGGACAGGGGGAGAACACTGAAGCTTTCTTT.

The sample holds many counts of this clonotype. V is TRBV7-9 and J is TRBJ2-1, with a possible D match to TRBD2 (6 bases). Trimming cost V 11 bases and J 6 bases, with 17 bases left between them. Germline assignment: CDR1 SEHNR and CDR2 FQNEAQ (reference sequence). The CDR3 is 13 amino acids. CDR3 in DNA: TGTGCCGGACGGGACTCACCGACCAATGAGCAGTTCTTC. Translation: CAGRDSPTNEQFF.

This clonotype was observed a few times. The genes are TRBV7-9 and TRBJ2-2; TRBD2 matches at 12 bases. This CDR3 region has 16 residues. V lost 5 bases, J lost 6 bases, and 7 bases stayed unmatched. Germline V CDR1 and CDR2: SEHNR, FQNEAQ (reference sequence). CDR3 sequence (DNA): TGTGCCAGCAGCCTACTAGCGGGAGGCGCCGCCGGGGAGCTGTTTTTT. This codes for CASSLLAGGAAGELFF.

The V call is TRBV7-2, the J call TRBJ2-5; TRBD2 aligns across 9 bases. CDR3 size: 14 residues. Looked up from germline, CDR1 is SGHTA and CDR2 is FQGNSA. Trimming removed 5 bases from V and 5 bases from J; junction bases left unmatched: 6. The CDR3 loop is CASSLLAGTETQYF. For the CDR3, the DNA is TGTGCCAGCAGCCTCCTAGCGGGAACGGAGACCCAGTACTTC.

This chain connects TRBV29-1 to TRBJ2-4, with D possibly TRBD1 on 5 matching bases. Germline lookup yields CDR1 SQVTM and CDR2 ANQGSEA. V dropped 0 bases and J dropped 7 bases, with 7 bases sitting between them. This CDR3 comprises 12 residues. CDR3 DNA sequence: TGCAGCGTTGAAGACAGGGTGAACATTCAGTACTTC. It yields the protein CSVEDRVNIQYF.

This clonotype was recorded many times. The chain couples TRBV20-1 to TRBJ2-1; no clear D. V lost 1 base to trimming and J lost 5 bases, with 12 bases between them. The V gene's germline CDR1 is DFQATT and CDR2 SNEGSKA (reference sequence). This CDR3 contains 14 residues. DNA of the CDR3: TGCAGTGCTAGAGGGTCCAGGAGAAACAATGAGCAGTTCTTC. It yields the protein CSARGSRRNNEQFF.

This clonotype was found many times. The chain links TRBV20-1 to TRBJ1-1; 7 bases are a match to TRBD1. V lost 3 bases and J lost 5; bases outside the gene matches: 15. The CDR3 runs to 16 residues. The germline V gene has CDR1 DFQATT and CDR2 SNEGSKA (reference sequence). Here the CDR3 reads CSARDTDRDFWTEAFF. The CDR3 nucleotides read TGCAGTGCTAGGGACACTGACAGGGATTTTTGGACTGAAGCTTTCTTT.

This clonotype was found a few times. V usage is TRBV5-8 and J usage is TRBJ2-7; D possibly corresponds to TRBD1 (6 bases). Trimming took off 2 bases at V and 3 bases at J, with 12 bases between the two ends. Germline V lookup: CDR1 SGHTS, CDR2 YDEGEE. The CDR3 totals 14 residues. The CDR3 bases are TGTGCCAGCAGCTTACAGGGTGGAGGCTACGAGCAGTACTTC. Its translation: CASSLQGGGYEQYF.

This clonotype was observed at least ten times. V gene TRBV2 combines with J gene TRBJ2-5, with D possibly TRBD2 on 5 matching bases. This CDR3 contains 15 residues. Germline V gene sequence: CDR1 SNHLY, CDR2 FYNNEI. Trimming left V 4 bases short and J 0 bases short, with 12 bases between. The CDR3 loop is CASSGRTSYQETQYF. The CDR3 DNA is TGTGCCAGCAGTGGCCGAACTAGTTACCAAGAGACCCAGTACTTC.